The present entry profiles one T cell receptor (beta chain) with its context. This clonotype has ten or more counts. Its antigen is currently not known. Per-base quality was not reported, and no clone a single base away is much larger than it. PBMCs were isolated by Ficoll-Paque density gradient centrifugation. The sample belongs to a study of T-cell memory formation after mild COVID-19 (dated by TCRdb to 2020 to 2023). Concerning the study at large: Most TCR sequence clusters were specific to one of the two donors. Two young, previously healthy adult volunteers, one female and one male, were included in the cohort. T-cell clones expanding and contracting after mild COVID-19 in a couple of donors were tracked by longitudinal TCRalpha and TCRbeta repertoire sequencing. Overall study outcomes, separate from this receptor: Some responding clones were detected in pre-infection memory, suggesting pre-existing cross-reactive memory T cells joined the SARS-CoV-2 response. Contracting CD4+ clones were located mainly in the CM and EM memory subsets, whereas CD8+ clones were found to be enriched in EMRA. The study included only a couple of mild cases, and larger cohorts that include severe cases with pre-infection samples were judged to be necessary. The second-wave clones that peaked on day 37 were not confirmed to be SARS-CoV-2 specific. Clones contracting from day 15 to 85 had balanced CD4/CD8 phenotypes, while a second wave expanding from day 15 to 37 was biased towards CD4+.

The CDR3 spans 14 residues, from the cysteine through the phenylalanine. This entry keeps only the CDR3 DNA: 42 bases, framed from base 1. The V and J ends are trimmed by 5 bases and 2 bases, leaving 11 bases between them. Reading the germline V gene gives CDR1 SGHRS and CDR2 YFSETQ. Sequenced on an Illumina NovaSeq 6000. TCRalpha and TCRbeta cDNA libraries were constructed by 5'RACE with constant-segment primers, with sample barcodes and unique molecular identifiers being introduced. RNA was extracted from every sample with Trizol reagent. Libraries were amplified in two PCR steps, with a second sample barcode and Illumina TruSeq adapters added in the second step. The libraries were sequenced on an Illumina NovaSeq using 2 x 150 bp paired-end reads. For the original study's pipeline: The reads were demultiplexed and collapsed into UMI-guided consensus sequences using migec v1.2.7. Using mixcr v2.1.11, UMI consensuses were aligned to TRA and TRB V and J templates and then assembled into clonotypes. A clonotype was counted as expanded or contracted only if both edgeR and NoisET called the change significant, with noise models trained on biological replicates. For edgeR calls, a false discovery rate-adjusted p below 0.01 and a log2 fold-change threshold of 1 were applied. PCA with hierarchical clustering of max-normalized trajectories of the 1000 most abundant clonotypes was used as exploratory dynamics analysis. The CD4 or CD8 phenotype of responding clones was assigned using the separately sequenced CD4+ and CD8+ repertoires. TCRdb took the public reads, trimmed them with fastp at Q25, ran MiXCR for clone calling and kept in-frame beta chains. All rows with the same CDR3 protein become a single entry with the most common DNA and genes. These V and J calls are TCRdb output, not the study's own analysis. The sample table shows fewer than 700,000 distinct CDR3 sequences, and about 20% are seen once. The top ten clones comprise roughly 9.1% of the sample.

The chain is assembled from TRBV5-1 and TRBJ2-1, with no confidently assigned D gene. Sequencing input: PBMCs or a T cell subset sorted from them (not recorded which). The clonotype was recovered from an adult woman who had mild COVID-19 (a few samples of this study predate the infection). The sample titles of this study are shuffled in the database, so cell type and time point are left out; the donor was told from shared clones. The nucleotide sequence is TGCGCCAGCAGGTGGGCCGAAACCTACAATGAGCAGTTCTTC. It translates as CASRWAETYNEQFF. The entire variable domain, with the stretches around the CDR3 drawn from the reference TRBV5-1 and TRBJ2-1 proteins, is KAGVTQTPRYLIKTRGQQVTLSCSPISGHRSVSWYQQTPGQGLQFLFEYFSETQRNKGNFPGRFSGRQFSNSRSEMNVSTLELGDSALYLCASRWAETYNEQFFGPGTRLTVL.